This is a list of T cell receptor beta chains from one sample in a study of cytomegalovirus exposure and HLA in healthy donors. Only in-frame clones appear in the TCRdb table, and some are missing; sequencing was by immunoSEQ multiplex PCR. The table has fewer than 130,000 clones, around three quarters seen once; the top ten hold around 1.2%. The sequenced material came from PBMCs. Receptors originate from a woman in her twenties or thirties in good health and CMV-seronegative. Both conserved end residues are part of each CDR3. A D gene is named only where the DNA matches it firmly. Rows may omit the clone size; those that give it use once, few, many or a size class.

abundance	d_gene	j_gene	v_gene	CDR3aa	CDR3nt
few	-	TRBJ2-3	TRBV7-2	CASGQQPSTDTQYF	TGTGCCAGCGGGCAACAACCTAGCACAGATACGCAGTATTTT
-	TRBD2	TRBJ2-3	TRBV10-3	CAIRDTGRALDTQYF	TGTGCCATCAGAGACACCGGGAGGGCCTTAGATACGCAGTATTTT
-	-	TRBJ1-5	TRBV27	CASSLLRSQPQHF	TGTGCCAGCAGTTTATTGAGGAGTCAGCCCCAGCATTTT
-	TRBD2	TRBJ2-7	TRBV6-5	CASSYTVAGGSYEQYF	TGTGCCAGCAGTTACACCGTAGCGGGAGGCTCCTACGAGCAGTACTTC
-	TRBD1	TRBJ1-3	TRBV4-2	CASSQRTGGPDTIYF	TGTGCCAGCAGCCAGCGGACAGGGGGCCCTGACACCATATATTTT
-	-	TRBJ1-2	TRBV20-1	CSASIGAGYTF	TGCAGTGCTAGCATAGGGGCCGGCTACACCTTC
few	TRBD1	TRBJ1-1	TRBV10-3	CATTGENVNTEAFF	TGTGCCACCACAGGGGAAAACGTGAACACTGAAGCTTTCTTT
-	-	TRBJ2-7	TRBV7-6	CASSLASVESYEQYF	TGTGCCAGCAGCTTAGCTAGCGTAGAATCCTACGAGCAGTACTTC
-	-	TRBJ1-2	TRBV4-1	CASSQVTVANYGYTF	TGCGCCAGCAGCCAAGTAACAGTAGCTAACTATGGCTACACCTTC
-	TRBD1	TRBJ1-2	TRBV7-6	CASSSSGTENGYTF	TGTGCCAGCAGCTCGTCCGGGACAGAAAATGGCTACACCTTC
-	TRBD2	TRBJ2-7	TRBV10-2	CASSESSRASGYEQYF	TGCGCCAGCAGTGAGTCAAGTCGCGCTAGCGGCTACGAGCAGTACTTC
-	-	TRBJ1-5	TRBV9	CASSVGVEQPQHF	TGTGCCAGCAGCGTAGGGGTGGAGCAGCCCCAGCATTTT
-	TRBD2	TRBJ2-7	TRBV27	CASSSTSGPYEQYF	TGTGCCAGCAGTTCTACTAGCGGTCCCTACGAGCAGTACTTC
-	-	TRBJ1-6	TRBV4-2	CASSQDVGQPQGYSLHF	TGTGCCAGCAGCCAAGATGTAGGACAGCCGCAAGGTTATTCCCTCCACTTT